Each of the 12 T cell receptor beta chains below was sequenced from the same sample in a study of blood T cell repertoires in COVID-19. This table comes from immunoSEQ multiplex PCR, and its TCRdb copy is limited to in-frame clones, with some not included. The sample consists of tens of thousands of clones, approximately 80% of them appearing once. Input material: peripheral blood. The receptors stem from a man aged 70 or older with acute or convalescent COVID-19.

This clone was counted a few times. The chain is built from TRBV30 and TRBJ1-6; 10 positions agree with TRBD1. Germline assignment: CDR1 GTSNPN and CDR2 SVGIG (reference sequence). CDR3 length: 15 residues. The V and J ends lost 2 bases and 9 bases, in that order; junction bases with no gene match: 7. In nucleotides, the CDR3 is TGTGCCTGGAGTCCGAAAGGACAGGGGGGTTCACCCCTCCACTTT. Encoded protein: CAWSPKGQGGSPLHF.

The chain has TRBV29-1 and TRBJ2-3, with a tentative D call TRBD1 (6 bases). Germline V gene data show CDR1 as SQVTM and CDR2 as ANQGSEA. The CDR3 contains 12 residues. Trimming cost V 7 bases and J 5 bases, with 13 bases left between them. CDR3 nucleotide sequence: TGCAGCGGATCACAGGGTGGAGATACGCAGTATTTT. It yields the protein CSGSQGGDTQYF.

This clone was picked up a small number of times. The chain carries TRBV30 and TRBJ1-1; 7 bases are shared with TRBD1. Germline trimming cut 1 base from V and 1 base from J; bases unmatched to any gene: 18. This CDR3 has 19 amino acids. CDR1 and CDR2 (germline): GTSNPN, SVGIG (reference sequence). CDR3 in DNA: TGTGCCTGGAGTGCCCCAAGTTTACAGGGGTTTCGACAGAACACTGAAGCTTTCTTT. Translated: CAWSAPSLQGFRQNTEAFF.

The chain has TRBV2 and TRBJ2-3, with no clear D. Germline values: CDR1 SNHLY, CDR2 FYNNEI. V lost 6 bases, J lost 5 bases, and 15 bases lay in between. The CDR3 totals 14 residues. The CDR3 bases are TGTGCCAGCAGCCTAAACCGGGTGGGAGATACGCAGTATTTT. This codes for CASSLNRVGDTQYF. The variable domain in full, completed from reference TRBV2 and TRBJ2-3, reads EPEVTQTPSHQVTQMGQEVILRCVPISNHLYFYWYRQILGQKVEFLVSFYNNEISEKSEIFDDQFSVERPDGSNFTLKIRSTKLEDSAMYFCASSLNRVGDTQYFGPGTRLTVL.

The rearrangement uses TRBV5-1 and TRBJ1-2; TRBD1 aligns across 8 bases. V was clipped by 4 bases and J by 2 bases; unmatched bases: 7. The CDR3 runs 15 residues. Per the germline V gene, CDR1 is SGHRS and CDR2 is YFSETQ. DNA of the CDR3: TGCGCCAGCAGCAAGGGACAGGCACCCAACTATGGCTACACCTTC. It translates to CASSKGQAPNYGYTF.

The gene calls are TRBV7-8 and TRBJ1-5, with D uncertain. Germline assignment: CDR1 SGHVS and CDR2 FQNEAQ. V was pared by 1 base and J by 1 base, with 11 bases between. This CDR3 has 16 amino acids. CDR3 residues: CASSLEGGMSNQPQHF. The CDR3 nucleotides are TGTGCCAGCAGCTTAGAAGGAGGTATGAGCAATCAGCCCCAGCATTTT.

The gene calls are TRBV4-2 and TRBJ2-1, with 8 bases matching TRBD2. The CDR3 runs to 18 residues. Germline V gene data show CDR1 as LGHNA and CDR2 as YNFKEQ. V dropped 0 bases and J dropped 9; count of bases not matched to a gene: 16. CDR3 loop: CASSQDRLASGRGGEQFF. The CDR3 bases are TGTGCCAGCAGCCAAGATCGTTTGGCTAGCGGTCGGGGGGGTGAGCAGTTCTTC.

This clone is a singleton in its sample. This CDR3 reads CASSMTGDQPQHF. The CDR3 bases are TGTGCCAGTAGTATGACGGGAGATCAGCCCCAGCATTTT. The chain has TRBV19 and TRBJ1-5; D is uncertain. V was cut by 3 bases and J by 5 bases, with 8 bases left in between. CDR3 length: 13 amino acids. CDR1 and CDR2 from the germline V gene are LNHDA and SQIVND (reference sequence).

The gene calls are TRBV7-2 and TRBJ2-5; D perhaps matches TRBD2 (5 bases). Germline CDR1 and CDR2: SGHTA and FQGNSA. The CDR3 is made up of 15 amino acids. V lost 4 bases to trimming and J lost 5 bases, with 17 bases between them. The CDR3 DNA is TGTGCCAGCAGCTCGTGGGCGGGCCTAGAGGAGACCCAGTACTTC. This gives the protein CASSSWAGLEETQYF.

The V call is TRBV7-6, the J call TRBJ2-5; D not resolved. The germline V gene encodes CDR1 SGHVS and CDR2 FNYEAQ. The CDR3 extends over 12 amino acids. The germline V and J ends were trimmed by 6 bases and 2 bases, with 7 bases remaining between them. The CDR3 sequence is CASSVFQETQYF. Here the CDR3 DNA reads TGTGCCAGCAGTGTCTTTCAAGAGACCCAGTACTTC.

The V call is TRBV10-3, the J call TRBJ1-1, with 10 bases identical to TRBD1. J gave up 4 bases and V 0 bases, and 2 bases lay outside the gene matches. CDR3 length: 15 amino acids. Germline V gives CDR1 ENHRY, CDR2 SYGVKD. This CDR3 reads CAISESGQGVTEAFF. DNA of the CDR3: TGTGCCATCAGTGAGTCTGGACAGGGGGTCACTGAAGCTTTCTTT.

This chain joins TRBV14 and TRBJ1-1, with 7 bases that match TRBD1. This CDR3 comprises 13 residues. Trimming took 4 bases from V and 4 from J; bases not matched to a gene: 3. Germline values: CDR1 SGHDN, CDR2 FVKESK. Here the CDR3 reads CASSRTGVTEAFF. Written as DNA, the CDR3 is TGTGCCAGCAGCCGAACAGGGGTCACTGAAGCTTTCTTT.